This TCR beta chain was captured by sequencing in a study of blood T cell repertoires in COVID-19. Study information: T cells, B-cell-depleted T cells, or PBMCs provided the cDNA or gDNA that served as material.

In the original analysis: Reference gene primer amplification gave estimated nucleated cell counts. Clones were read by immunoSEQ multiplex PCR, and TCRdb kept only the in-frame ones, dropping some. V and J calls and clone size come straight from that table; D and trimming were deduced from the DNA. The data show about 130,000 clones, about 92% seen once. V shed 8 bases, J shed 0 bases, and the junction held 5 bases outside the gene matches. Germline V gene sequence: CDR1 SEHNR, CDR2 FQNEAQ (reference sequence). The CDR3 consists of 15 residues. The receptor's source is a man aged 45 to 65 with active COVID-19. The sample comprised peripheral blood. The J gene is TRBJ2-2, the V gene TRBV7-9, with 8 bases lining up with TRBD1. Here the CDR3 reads CASSSRGPNTGELFF. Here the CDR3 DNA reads TGTGCCAGCTCCAGCAGGGGGCCGAACACCGGGGAGCTGTTTTTT. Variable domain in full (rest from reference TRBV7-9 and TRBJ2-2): DTGVSQNPRHKITKRGQNVTFRCDPISEHNRLYWYRQTLGQGPEFLTYFQNEAQLEKSRLLSDRFSAERPKGSFSTLEIQRTEQGDSAMYLCASSSRGPNTGELFFGEGSRLTVL.